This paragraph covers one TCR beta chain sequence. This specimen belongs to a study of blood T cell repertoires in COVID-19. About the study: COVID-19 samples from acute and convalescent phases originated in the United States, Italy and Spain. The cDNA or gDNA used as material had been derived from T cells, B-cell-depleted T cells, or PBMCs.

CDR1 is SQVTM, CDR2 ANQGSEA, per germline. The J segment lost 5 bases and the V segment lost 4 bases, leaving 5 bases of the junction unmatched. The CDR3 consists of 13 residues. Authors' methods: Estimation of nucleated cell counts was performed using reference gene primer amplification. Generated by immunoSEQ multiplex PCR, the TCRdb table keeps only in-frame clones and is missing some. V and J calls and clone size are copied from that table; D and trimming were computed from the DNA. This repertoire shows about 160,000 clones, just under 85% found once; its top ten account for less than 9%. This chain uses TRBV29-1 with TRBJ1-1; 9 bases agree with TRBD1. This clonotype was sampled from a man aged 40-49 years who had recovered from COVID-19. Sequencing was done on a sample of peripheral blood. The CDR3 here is CSVVRTGVTEAFF. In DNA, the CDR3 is TGCAGCGTTGTTAGGACAGGGGTGACTGAAGCTTTCTTT.